This TCR beta chain is from a study of cytomegalovirus exposure and HLA in healthy donors. General study findings and limits: There were a few CMV-associated chains whose specificity for CMV antigens was confirmed in vitro. CMV serostatus was the only recorded immune exposure for donors. Reportedly, fewer N-insertions than the 666-donor mean appeared in an Asian-associated ancestry cluster in a later analysis.

This clone was seen only once. The target antigen is unknown. The CDR3 is 14 residues long. V lost 10 bases to trimming and J lost 3 bases, with 15 bases between them. Looked up from germline, CDR1 is SNHLY and CDR2 is FYNNEI. Both 60 Vbeta primers and 13 Jbeta primers went into the PCR. The repertoire was sequenced with immunoSEQ multiplex PCR; TCRdb's copy has only in-frame clones and lacks some. Of about 79,000 clones in the sample, 74% are singletons; the top ten hold roughly 9%. The V and J genes are TRBV2 and TRBJ1-4, with D perhaps matching TRBD1 (6 bases). The sequence derives from a middle-aged man in good health and CMV-seropositive. The sequenced sample was PBMCs. CDR3 bases: TGTGCCACCGAAAGACAGGCCCCTAATGAAAAACTGTTTTTT. This codes for CATERQAPNEKLFF.